The text below deals with one T cell receptor (beta chain). This sample stems from a study of neoadjuvant anti-PD-1 for oral cavity cancer. This CDR3 is built from 14 residues. The V and J ends lost 5 bases and 2 bases, in that order; junction bases with no gene match: 5. Germline-derived CDR1 and CDR2 are GTSNPN and SVGIG (reference sequence). Sequenced by immunoSEQ multiplex PCR; TCRdb stores in-frame clones only, minus some. The sample carries roughly 15,000 clones, around 79% recorded once. Time point: after neoadjuvant nivolumab, at surgical resection. Cohort: HPV-negative, locally advanced oral cavity squamous cell carcinoma patients.

The source material was PBMCs, sampled after nivolumab (anti-PD-1) treatment. J is TRBJ2-2 and V is TRBV30; 7 bases are shared with TRBD1. The origin of this receptor is a person between 35 and 79 years old with oral cavity squamous cell carcinoma. This CDR3 is CAWGRDSNTGELFF. CDR3 nucleotide sequence: TGTGCCTGGGGCCGGGACAGTAACACCGGGGAGCTGTTTTTT.